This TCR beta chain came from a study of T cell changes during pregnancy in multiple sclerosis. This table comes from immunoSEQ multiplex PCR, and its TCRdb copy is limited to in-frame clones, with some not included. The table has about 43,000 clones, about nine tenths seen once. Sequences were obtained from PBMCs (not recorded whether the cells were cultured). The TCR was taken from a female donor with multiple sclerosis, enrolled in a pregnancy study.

This CDR3 is CSAYVNTEAFF. The CDR3 bases are TGCAGTGCTTACGTGAACACTGAAGCTTTCTTT. The rearrangement uses TRBV20-1 and TRBJ1-1; D gene unclear. Deletions cut 5 bases from V and 0 bases from J, with 4 bases between. The V gene's germline CDR1 is DFQATT and CDR2 SNEGSKA (reference sequence). The CDR3 covers 11 residues.